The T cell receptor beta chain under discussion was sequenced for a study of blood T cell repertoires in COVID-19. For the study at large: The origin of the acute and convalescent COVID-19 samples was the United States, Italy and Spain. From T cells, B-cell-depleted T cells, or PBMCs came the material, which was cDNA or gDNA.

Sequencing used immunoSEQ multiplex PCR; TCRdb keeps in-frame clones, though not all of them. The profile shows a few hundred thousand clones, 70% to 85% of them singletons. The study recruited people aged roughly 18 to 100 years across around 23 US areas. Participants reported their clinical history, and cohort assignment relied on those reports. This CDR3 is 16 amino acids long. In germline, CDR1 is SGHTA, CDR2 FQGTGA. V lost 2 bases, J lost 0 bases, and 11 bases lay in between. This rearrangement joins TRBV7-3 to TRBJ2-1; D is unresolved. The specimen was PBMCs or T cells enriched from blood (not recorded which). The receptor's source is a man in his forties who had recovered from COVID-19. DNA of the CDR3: TGTGCCAGCAGCTTAGGGCCGGCGAGCTCCTACAATGAGCAGTTCTTC. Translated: CASSLGPASSYNEQFF.